Sequencing of this T cell receptor beta chain was carried out in a study of blood T cell repertoires in COVID-19. Study at large: Acute and convalescent COVID-19 samples came from the United States, Italy and Spain. PBMCs, B-cell-depleted T cells, or T cells were the source of the cDNA or gDNA that made up the material.

Authors' data handling: Nucleated cell counts were estimated from reference gene primer amplification. Generated by immunoSEQ multiplex PCR, the TCRdb table keeps only in-frame clones and is missing some. The V and J calls and clone size come from that table; D and trimming were worked out from the DNA. The top ten clones hold 5.5% of a sample with 200,000 to 300,000 clones, nearly 85% of them seen once. The sequence came from a human donor in a cohort sampled during active COVID-19. The specimen was peripheral blood.

CDR3 in amino acids: CASSGGQGQPQHF. CDR3 sequence (DNA): TGTGCCAGCAGTGGGGGACAGGGTCAGCCCCAGCATTTT. This rearrangement joins TRBV6-4 to TRBJ1-5; TRBD1 agrees at 9 bases. The CDR3 runs to 13 residues. With 4 bases clipped from V and 6 bases from J, the junction kept 1 base outside the gene matches. Per the germline V gene, CDR1 is MRHNA and CDR2 is SNTAGT.